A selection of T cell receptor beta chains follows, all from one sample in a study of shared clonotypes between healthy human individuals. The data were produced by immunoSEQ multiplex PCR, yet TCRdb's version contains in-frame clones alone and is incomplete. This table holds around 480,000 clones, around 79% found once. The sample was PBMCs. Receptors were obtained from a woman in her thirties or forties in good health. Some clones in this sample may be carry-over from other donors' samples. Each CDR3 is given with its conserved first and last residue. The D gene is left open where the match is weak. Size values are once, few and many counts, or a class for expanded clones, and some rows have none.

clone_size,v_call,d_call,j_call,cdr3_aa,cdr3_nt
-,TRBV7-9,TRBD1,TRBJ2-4,CASSQETGGADIQYF,TGTGCCAGCAGCCAAGAAACAGGGGGCGCGGACATTCAGTACTTC
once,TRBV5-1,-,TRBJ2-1,CASSFLEGNEQFF,TGCGCCAGCAGCTTTCTTGAGGGGAATGAGCAGTTCTTC
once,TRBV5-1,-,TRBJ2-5,CASSLAGGPQETQYF,TGCGCCAGCAGCTTGGCCGGGGGGCCCCAAGAGACCCAGTACTTC
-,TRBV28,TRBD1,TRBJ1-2,CASRGDRVYGYTF,TGTGCCAGCAGGGGGGACAGGGTCTATGGCTACACCTTC
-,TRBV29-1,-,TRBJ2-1,CSVLLLQEQFF,TGCAGCGTTCTCTTGCTTCAGGAGCAGTTCTTC
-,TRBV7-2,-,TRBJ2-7,CASSLVGGGGSYEQYF,TGTGCCAGCAGCTTAGTGGGGGGAGGGGGCTCCTACGAGCAGTACTTC
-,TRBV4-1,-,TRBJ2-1,CASSQVVTSSDEQFF,TGCGCCAGCAGCCAAGTCGTAACTAGCAGCGATGAGCAGTTCTTC
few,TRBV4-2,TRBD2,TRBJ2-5,CASSGGLAGAEETQYF,TGTGCCAGCTCAGGCGGGCTAGCGGGAGCTGAGGAGACCCAGTACTTC
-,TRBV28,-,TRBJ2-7,CASSPLLGSSGSYEQYF,TGTGCCAGCAGCCCTCTTCTGGGGAGTAGCGGTTCCTACGAGCAGTACTTC
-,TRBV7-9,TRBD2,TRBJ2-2,CASSLRAGGPGELFF,TGTGCCAGCAGCTTAAGAGCGGGAGGGCCCGGGGAGCTGTTTTTT
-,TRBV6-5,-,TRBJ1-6,CASSYLSSYNSPLHF,TGTGCCAGCAGTTATTTGAGCTCCTATAATTCACCCCTCCACTTT
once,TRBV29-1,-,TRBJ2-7,CSVQRDTQNGKQYF,TGCAGCGTCCAACGGGACACTCAAAACGGCAAGCAGTACTTC
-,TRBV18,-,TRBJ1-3,CASSELDSSGNTIYF,TGTGCCAGCTCAGAACTGGACAGCTCTGGAAACACCATATATTTT
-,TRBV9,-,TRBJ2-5,CASSVPGGSETQYF,TGTGCCAGCAGCGTGCCTGGGGGCTCAGAGACCCAGTACTTC
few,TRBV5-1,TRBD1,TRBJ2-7,CASSRGTGNSDEQYF,TGCGCCAGCAGCCGAGGGACAGGGAATAGCGACGAGCAGTACTTC
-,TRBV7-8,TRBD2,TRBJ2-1,CASSSRTSVNNEQFF,TGTGCCAGCAGCTCCCGGACTAGCGTAAACAATGAGCAGTTCTTC
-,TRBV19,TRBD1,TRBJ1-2,CASSALGTGSTYGYTF,TGTGCCAGTAGTGCACTCGGGACAGGGAGTACGTATGGCTACACCTTC
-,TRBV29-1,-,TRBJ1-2,CSVEGPRSNYGYTF,TGCAGCGTTGAAGGTCCGAGGTCTAACTATGGCTACACCTTC
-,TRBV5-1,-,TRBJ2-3,CASSLGDRPGVQYF,TGCGCCAGCAGCTTGGGTGACAGGCCTGGGGTGCAGTATTTT
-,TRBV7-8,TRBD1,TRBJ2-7,CASSPRTGIISYEQYF,TGTGCCAGCAGCCCCCGGACAGGTATCATCTCCTACGAGCAGTACTTC
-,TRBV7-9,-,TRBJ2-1,CASSPRSFGGRGVYNEQFF,TGTGCCAGCAGCCCCCGCTCCTTTGGAGGGCGGGGTGTCTACAATGAGCAGTTCTTC
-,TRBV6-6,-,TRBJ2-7,CASSPGDYEQYF,TGTGCCAGCAGTCCAGGGGACTACGAGCAGTACTTC
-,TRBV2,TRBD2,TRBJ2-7,CASSDSGSRYEQYF,TGTGCCAGCAGTGATAGCGGGAGCAGATACGAGCAGTACTTC
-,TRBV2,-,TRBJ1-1,CASSQYLQGNTEAFF,TGTGCCAGCAGTCAATACCTACAGGGGAACACTGAAGCTTTCTTT
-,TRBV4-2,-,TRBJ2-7,CASSLRDKNLEQYF,TGTGCCAGCAGCCTCCGGGATAAAAACCTCGAGCAGTACTTC
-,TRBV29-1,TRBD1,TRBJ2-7,CSVELDRDSYEQYF,TGCAGCGTTGAGCTGGACAGGGACTCCTACGAGCAGTACTTC
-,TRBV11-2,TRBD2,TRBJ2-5,CASSLGSSGTETQYF,TGTGCCAGCAGCTTAGGTTCTAGCGGCACGGAGACCCAGTACTTC
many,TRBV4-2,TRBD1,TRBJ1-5,CASSQDGTGNQPQHF,TGTGCCAGCAGCCAAGATGGGACAGGGAATCAGCCCCAGCATTTT
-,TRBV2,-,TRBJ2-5,CASTPSTETQYF,TGTGCCAGCACACCTAGTACAGAGACCCAGTACTTC
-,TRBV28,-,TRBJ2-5,CASSFLASQETQYF,TGTGCCAGCAGTTTCCTAGCGAGCCAAGAGACCCAGTACTTC
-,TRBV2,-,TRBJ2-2,CASKVGGGTGELFF,TGTGCCAGCAAGGTGGGCGGCGGGACCGGGGAGCTGTTTTTT
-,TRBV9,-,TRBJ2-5,CASSVGAVYQETQYF,TGTGCCAGCAGCGTAGGGGCGGTGTACCAAGAGACCCAGTACTTC
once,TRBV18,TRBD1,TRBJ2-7,CASSPGTGEYYEQYF,TGTGCCAGCTCACCGGGGACAGGGGAATATTACGAGCAGTACTTC
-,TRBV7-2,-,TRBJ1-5,CASSKRIGGDQPQHF,TGTGCCAGCAGCAAACGTATAGGGGGTGATCAGCCCCAGCATTTT
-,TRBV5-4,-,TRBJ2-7,CASSLASDTEQYF,TGTGCCAGCAGCTTGGCATCGGACACCGAGCAGTACTTC
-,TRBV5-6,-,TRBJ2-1,CASSLPGPSYNEQFF,TGTGCCAGCAGCTTGCCCGGGCCCTCCTACAATGAGCAGTTCTTC
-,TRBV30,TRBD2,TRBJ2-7,CAWSRPSSGVSYEQYF,TGTGCCTGGAGCCGGCCCTCTAGCGGGGTATCCTACGAGCAGTACTTC
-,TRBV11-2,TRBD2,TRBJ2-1,CASSPTSGSSYNEQFF,TGTGCCAGCAGCCCCACTAGCGGGAGCTCCTACAATGAGCAGTTCTTC
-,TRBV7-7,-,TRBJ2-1,CASSTILGEQFF,TGTGCTAGCTCAACTATTCTTGGGGAGCAGTTCTTC
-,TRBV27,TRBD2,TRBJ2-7,CASSSLAGEEYEQYF,TGTGCCAGCAGTTCACTAGCGGGAGAAGAGTACGAGCAGTACTTC
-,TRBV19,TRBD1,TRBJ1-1,CASSIGTGAMNTEAFF,TGTGCCAGTAGTATCGGGACAGGGGCAATGAACACTGAAGCTTTCTTT
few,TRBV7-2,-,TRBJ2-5,CASSSDTTYQETQYF,TGTGCCAGCAGCTCGGACACAACGTACCAAGAGACCCAGTACTTC
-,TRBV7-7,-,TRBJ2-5,CASSLGATQETQYF,TGTGCTAGCAGCTTAGGGGCGACACAAGAGACCCAGTACTTC
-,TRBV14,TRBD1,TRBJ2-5,CASSHLGTGTGGPQYF,TGTGCCAGCAGCCACCTAGGGACAGGGACTGGGGGGCCCCAGTACTTC
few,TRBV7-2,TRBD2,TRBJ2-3,CASSLGQREGDTQYF,TGTGCCAGCAGCCTGGGCCAGCGGGAGGGAGATACGCAGTATTTT
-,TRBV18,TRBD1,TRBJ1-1,CASSLETGWNTEAFF,TGTGCCAGCTCACTCGAGACAGGGTGGAACACTGAAGCTTTCTTT
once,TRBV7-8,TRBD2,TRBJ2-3,CASSFTFGGRIPISTDTQYF,TGTGCCAGCAGCTTTACGTTCGGCGGGAGGATCCCAATAAGCACAGATACGCAGTATTTT
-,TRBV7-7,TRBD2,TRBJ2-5,CASSQQFGGLAETQYF,TGTGCCAGCAGCCAACAATTTGGGGGACTAGCGGAGACCCAGTACTTC
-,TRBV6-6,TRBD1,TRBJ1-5,CASSLTGGGQPQHF,TGTGCCAGCAGTTTGACAGGGGGCGGGCAGCCCCAGCATTTT
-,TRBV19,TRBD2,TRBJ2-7,CASSRTSGRTFGSYEQYF,TGTGCCAGTAGTCGGACTAGCGGGAGGACCTTCGGCTCCTACGAGCAGTACTTC
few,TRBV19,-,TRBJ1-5,CASSIGFVKGDQPQHF,TGTGCCAGTAGTATAGGGTTCGTGAAGGGCGATCAGCCCCAGCATTTT
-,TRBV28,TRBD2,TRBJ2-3,CASSPPPGGRGDTQYF,TGTGCCAGCAGTCCACCCCCTGGCGGGAGGGGGGATACGCAGTATTTT
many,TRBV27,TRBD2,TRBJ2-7,CASTRRWGRGEAGGNEQYF,TGTGCCAGCACAAGGAGGTGGGGCAGGGGAGAAGCGGGAGGCAACGAGCAGTACTTC
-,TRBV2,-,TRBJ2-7,CASSVERAYEQYF,TGTGCCAGCAGTGTGGAGCGGGCCTACGAGCAGTACTTC